This T cell receptor beta chain is from a study of monozygotic twins with inflammatory bowel disease. Whole-study findings and limits: Backing was not found for a single strong signal or clonotype associated with IBD. IBD patients displayed reduced TCRbeta diversity (inverse Simpson) when set against healthy co-twins. Perhaps reflecting limited power, concordant and discordant twins did not differ in repertoire similarity.

The CDR3 is 15 amino acids. From germline, CDR1 is LNHDA and CDR2 SQIVND (reference sequence). Molecular identifiers with 6-nucleotide sample barcodes were added during cDNA synthesis via template switching. TCRdb re-called the 5' RACE reads; every CDR3 protein appears as one record, without DNA. This sample's table has a few hundred thousand distinct CDR3 sequences. As regards this clonotype: Antigen unknown.

The sequenced material came from blood. This clonotype was sampled from a human donor with ulcerative colitis or Crohn's disease, or a healthy co-twin of an affected twin (not recorded which). The chain uses TRBV19 and TRBJ1-2; TCRdb's D call, TRBD1, is unchecked because there is no DNA. This CDR3 reads CASSIGGDIHYGYTF.